The clone carrying this TCR beta chain was picked up many times. What it binds is unknown. The data belong to a study of regulatory T cells in long-lasting Graves disease. This CDR3 comprises 14 residues. The V gene lost 3 bases and the J gene lost 5 bases, with 14 bases spanning the gap. Germline V gene lookup returns CDR1 MDHEN and CDR2 SYDVKM. Arm-PCR of CDR3 regions with iRepertoire HTBI primers generated TCR beta libraries. MiXCR, run by TCRdb on the multiplex PCR reads, gives a single entry per CDR3 protein. The profile covers 350,000 to 500,000 distinct CDR3 sequences, with 11% to 15% appearing a single time and approximately 15% taken by the ten largest. Study findings and constraints: Favored usage of TRBV28, TRBJ1-2 and TRBJ2-5 was recorded in persistent disease.

Time point given: newly diagnosed GD, antithyroid drugs for less than 3 months. After RNA was extracted from PBMCs, the TCR library was made from it. These data were likewise used in another study, on T cells in Graves' hyperthyroidism and ophthalmopathy. That source reports: Most clonotypes expanded in the thyroid (above 0.001) were also present in blood. Ophthalmopathy and stable hyperthyroidism were separated by a 13 V-J model.

The chain combines TRBV28 with TRBJ2-7, with a weak D call TRBD1 (5 bases). The receptor was isolated from a woman in her fifties or sixties with Graves disease. The material sequenced was peripheral blood mononuclear cells (PBMCs), taken at new diagnosis, from a patient treated with antithyroid drugs. This CDR3 reads CASSLVSRANEQYF. The DNA of the CDR3 is TGTGCCAGCAGTTTGGTGAGCAGGGCTAACGAGCAGTACTTC.